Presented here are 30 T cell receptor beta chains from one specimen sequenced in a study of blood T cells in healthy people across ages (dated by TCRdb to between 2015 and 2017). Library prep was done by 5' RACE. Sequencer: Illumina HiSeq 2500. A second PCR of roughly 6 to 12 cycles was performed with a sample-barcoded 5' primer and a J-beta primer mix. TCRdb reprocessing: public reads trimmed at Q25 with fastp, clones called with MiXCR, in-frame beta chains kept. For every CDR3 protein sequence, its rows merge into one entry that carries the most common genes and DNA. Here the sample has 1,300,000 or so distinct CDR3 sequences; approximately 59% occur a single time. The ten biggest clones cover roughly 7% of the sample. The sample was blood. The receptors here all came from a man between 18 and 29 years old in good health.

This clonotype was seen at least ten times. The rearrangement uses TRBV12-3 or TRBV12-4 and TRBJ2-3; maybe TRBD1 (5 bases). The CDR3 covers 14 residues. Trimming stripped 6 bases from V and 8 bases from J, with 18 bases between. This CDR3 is CASSPIGVSGTQYF. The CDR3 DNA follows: TGTGCCAGCAGCCCTATAGGGGTTTCGGGTACGCAGTATTTT.

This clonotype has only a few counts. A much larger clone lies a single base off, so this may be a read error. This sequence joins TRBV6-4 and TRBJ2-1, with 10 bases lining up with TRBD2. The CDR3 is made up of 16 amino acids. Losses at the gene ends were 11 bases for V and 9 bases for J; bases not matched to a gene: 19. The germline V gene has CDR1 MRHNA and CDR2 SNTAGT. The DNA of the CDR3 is TGTGCCGGAGCCTACAGGGCTAGCGGGAGATCTAGTGAGCAGTTCTTC. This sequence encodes CAGAYRASGRSSEQFF.

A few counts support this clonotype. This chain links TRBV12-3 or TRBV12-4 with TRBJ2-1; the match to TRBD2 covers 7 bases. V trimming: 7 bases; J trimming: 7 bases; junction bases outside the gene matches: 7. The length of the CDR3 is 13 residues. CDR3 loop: CASTGGGENEQFF. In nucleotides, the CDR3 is TGTGCCAGCACCGGGGGAGGGGAAAATGAGCAGTTCTTC.

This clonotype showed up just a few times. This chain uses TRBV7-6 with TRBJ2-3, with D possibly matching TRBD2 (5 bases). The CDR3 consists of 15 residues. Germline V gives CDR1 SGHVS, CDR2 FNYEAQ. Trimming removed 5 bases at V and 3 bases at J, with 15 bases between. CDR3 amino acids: CASSAPGAETDTQYF. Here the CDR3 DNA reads TGTGCCAGCAGCGCCCCCGGAGCGGAGACAGATACGCAGTATTTT. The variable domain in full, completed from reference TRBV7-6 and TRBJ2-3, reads GAGVSQSPRYKVTKRGQDVALRCDPISGHVSLYWYRQALGQGPEFLTYFNYEAQQDKSGLPNDRFSAERPEGSISTLTIQRTEQRDSAMYRCASSAPGAETDTQYFGPGTRLTVL.

CDR3 sequence reads: CASSPRWELFF. For the CDR3, the DNA is TGTGCCAGCAGCCCGCGTTGGGAGCTGTTTTTT. The gene calls are TRBV7-2 and TRBJ2-2; D unclear. Germline-derived CDR1 and CDR2 are SGHTA and FQGNSA. The CDR3 loop spans 11 amino acids. V lost 5 bases to trimming and J lost 9 bases, with 7 bases between them. Together with reference TRBV7-2 and TRBJ2-2, the CDR3 gives the full variable domain: GAGVSQSPSNKVTEKGKDVELRCDPISGHTALYWYRQSLGQGLEFLIYFQGNSAPDKSGLPSDRFSAERTGGSVSTLTIQRTQQEDSAVYLCASSPRWELFFGEGSRLTVL.

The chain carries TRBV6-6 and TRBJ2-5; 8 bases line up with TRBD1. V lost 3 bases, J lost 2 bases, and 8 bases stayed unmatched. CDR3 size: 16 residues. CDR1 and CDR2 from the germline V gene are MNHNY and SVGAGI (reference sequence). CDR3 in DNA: TGTGCCAGCAGTTATACAGGGGGAGCCCCTCAAGAGACCCAGTACTTC. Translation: CASSYTGGAPQETQYF.

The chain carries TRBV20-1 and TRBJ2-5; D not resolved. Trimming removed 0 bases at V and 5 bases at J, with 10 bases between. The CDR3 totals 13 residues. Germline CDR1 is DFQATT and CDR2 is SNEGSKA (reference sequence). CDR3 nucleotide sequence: TGCAGTGCTAGAGATAGCCCCCTGGAGACCCAGTACTTC. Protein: CSARDSPLETQYF.

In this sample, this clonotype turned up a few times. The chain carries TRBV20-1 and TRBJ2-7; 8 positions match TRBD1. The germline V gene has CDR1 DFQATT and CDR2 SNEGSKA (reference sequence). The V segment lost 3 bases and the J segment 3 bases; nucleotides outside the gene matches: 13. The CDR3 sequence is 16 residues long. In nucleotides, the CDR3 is TGCAGTGCTAGTGGTCTCAAAGACAGGGGATTCTACGAGCAGTACTTC. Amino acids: CSASGLKDRGFYEQYF.

The CDR3 loop reads CASSQFLVTGQTYEQYF. The CDR3 region has the DNA TGCGCCAGCAGCCAGTTTTTAGTAACCGGCCAAACCTACGAGCAGTACTTC. This chain links TRBV4-3 with TRBJ2-7; unclear D gene. The CDR3 spans 17 residues. Per germline, CDR1 LGHNA and CDR2 YSLEER. The germline V and J ends were trimmed by 3 bases and 2 bases, with 20 bases remaining between them.

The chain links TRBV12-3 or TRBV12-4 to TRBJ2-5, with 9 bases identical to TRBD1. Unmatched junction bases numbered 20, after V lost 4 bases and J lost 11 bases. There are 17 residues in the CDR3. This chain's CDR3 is CASSSLKGTGRWNEQYF. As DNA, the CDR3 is TGTGCCAGCAGTTCGCTTAAAGGGACAGGGCGATGGAATGAGCAGTACTTC.

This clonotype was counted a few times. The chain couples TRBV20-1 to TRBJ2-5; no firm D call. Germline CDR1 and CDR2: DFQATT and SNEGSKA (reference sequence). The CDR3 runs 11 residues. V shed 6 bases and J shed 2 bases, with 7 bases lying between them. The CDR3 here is CSAVAQETQYF. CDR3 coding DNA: TGCAGTGCCGTAGCTCAAGAGACCCAGTACTTC.

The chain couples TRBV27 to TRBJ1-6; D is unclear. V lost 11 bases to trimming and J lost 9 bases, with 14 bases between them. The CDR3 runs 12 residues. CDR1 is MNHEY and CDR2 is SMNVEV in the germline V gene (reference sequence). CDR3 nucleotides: TGTGCCTCCTCGGGATTAGGTTCACCCCTCCACTTT. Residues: CASSGLGSPLHF.

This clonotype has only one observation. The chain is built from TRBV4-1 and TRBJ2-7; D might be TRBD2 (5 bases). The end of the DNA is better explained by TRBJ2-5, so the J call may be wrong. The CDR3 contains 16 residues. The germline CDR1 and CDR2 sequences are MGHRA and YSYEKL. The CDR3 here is CASSQDRGLPGETQYF. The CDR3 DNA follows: TGCGCCAGCAGCCAAGACCGTGGACTCCCAGGAGAGACCCAGTACTTC.

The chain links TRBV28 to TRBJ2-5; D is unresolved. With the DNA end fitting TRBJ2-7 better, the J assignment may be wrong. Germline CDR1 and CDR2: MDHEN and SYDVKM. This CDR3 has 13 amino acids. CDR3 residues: CASSPEFKAEQYF. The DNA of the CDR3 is TGTGCCAGCAGTCCGGAATTTAAAGCCGAGCAGTACTTC.

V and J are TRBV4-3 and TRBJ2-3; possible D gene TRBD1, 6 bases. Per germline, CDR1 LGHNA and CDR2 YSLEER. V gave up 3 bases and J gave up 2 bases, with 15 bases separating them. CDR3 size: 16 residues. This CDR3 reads CASSHKWGTYTDTQYF. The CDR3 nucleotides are TGCGCCAGCAGCCATAAGTGGGGGACATACACAGATACGCAGTATTTT.

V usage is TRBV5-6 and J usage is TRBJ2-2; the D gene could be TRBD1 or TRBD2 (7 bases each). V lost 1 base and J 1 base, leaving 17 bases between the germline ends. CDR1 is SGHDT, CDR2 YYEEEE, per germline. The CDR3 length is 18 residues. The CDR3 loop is CASSLWGSGTVNTGELFF. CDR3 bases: TGTGCCAGCAGCTTGTGGGGAAGCGGGACAGTGAACACCGGGGAGCTGTTTTTT.

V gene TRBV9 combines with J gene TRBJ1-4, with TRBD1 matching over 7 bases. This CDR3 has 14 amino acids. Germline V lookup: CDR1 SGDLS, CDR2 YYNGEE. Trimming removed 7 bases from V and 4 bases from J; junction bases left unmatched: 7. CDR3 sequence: CASAGQQLNEKLFF. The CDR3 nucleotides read TGTGCCAGCGCGGGACAGCAACTTAATGAAAAACTGTTTTTT.

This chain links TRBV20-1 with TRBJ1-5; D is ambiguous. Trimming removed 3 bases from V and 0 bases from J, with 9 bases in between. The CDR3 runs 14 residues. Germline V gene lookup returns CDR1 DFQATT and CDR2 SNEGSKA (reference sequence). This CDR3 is CSASSAYSNQPQHF. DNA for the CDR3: TGCAGTGCTAGTTCCGCGTATAGCAATCAGCCCCAGCATTTT.

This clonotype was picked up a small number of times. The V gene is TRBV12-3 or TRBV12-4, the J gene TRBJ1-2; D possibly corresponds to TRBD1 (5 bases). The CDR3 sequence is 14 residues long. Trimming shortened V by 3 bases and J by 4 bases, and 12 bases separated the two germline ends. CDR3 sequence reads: CASSFDSEGYGYTF. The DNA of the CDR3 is TGTGCCAGCAGTTTTGACAGTGAAGGCTATGGCTACACCTTC.

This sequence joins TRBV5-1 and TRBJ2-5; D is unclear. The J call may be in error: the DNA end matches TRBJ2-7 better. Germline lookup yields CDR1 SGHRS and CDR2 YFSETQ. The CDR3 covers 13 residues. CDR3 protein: CASSIQSLYEQYF. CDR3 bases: TGCGCCAGCAGCATCCAGAGTTTATACGAGCAGTACTTC.

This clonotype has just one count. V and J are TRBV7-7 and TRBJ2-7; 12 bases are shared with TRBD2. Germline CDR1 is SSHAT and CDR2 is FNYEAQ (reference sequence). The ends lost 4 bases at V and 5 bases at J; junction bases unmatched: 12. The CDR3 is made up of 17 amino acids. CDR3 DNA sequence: TGTGCCAGCAGCTCTGGACTAGCGGGAAGCCTCAACCACGAGCAGTACTTC. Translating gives CASSSGLAGSLNHEQYF.

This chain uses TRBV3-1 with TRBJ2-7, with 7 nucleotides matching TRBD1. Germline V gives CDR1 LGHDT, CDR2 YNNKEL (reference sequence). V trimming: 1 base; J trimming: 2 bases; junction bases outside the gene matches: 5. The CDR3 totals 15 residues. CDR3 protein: CASSQAGQITYEQYF. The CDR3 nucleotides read TGTGCCAGCAGCCAAGCGGGACAGATCACCTACGAGCAGTACTTC.

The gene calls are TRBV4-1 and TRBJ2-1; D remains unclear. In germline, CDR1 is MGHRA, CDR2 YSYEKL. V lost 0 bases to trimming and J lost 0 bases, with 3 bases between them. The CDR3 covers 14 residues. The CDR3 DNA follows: TGCGCCAGCAGCCAAGAAGCCTCCTACAATGAGCAGTTCTTC. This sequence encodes CASSQEASYNEQFF.

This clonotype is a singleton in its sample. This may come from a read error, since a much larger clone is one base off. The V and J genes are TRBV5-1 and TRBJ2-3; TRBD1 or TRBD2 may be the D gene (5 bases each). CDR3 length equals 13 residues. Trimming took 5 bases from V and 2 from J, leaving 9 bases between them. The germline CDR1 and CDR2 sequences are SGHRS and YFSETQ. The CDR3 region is CASSGTHTDTQYF. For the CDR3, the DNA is TGCGCCAGCAGTGGGACCCACACAGATACGCAGTATTTT.

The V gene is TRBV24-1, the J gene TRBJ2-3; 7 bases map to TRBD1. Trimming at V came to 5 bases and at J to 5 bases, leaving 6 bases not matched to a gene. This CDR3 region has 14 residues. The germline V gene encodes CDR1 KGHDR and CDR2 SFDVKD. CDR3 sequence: CATSAPGGKDTQYF. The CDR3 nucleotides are TGTGCCACCAGTGCGCCAGGGGGTAAAGATACGCAGTATTTT.

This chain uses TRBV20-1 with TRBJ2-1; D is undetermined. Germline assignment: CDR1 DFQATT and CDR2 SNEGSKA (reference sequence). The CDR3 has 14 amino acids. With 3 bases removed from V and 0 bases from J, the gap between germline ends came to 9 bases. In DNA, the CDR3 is TGCAGTGCTAGCTCCGGGCTCTCCTACAATGAGCAGTTCTTC. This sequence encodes CSASSGLSYNEQFF.

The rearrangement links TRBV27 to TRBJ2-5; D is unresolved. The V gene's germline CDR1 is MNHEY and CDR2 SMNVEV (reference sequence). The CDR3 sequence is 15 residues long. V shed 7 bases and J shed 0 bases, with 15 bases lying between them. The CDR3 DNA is TGTGCCAGCAAACAGTTGGCCCCGTACCAAGAGACCCAGTACTTC. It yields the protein CASKQLAPYQETQYF.

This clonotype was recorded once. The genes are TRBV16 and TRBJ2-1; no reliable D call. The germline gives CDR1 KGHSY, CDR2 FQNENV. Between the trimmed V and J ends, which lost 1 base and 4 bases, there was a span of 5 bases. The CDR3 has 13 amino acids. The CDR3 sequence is CASSQWIYNEQFF. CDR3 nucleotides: TGTGCCAGCAGCCAATGGATTTACAATGAGCAGTTCTTC.

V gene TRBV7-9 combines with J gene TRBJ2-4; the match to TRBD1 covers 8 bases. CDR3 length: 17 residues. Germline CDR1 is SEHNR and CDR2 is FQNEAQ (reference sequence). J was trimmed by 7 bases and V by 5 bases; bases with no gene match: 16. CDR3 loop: CASSPRGGQGGRNIQYF. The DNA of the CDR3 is TGTGCCAGCAGCCCAAGAGGAGGACAGGGTGGTAGGAACATTCAGTACTTC.

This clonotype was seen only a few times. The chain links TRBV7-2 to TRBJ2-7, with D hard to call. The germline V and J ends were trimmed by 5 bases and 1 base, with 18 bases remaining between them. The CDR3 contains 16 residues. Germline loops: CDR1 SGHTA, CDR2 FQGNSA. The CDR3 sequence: CASSQSSLVGSYEQYF. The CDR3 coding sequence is TGTGCCAGCAGCCAAAGCTCCCTAGTGGGTTCCTACGAGCAGTACTTC.